What follows describes a single T cell receptor (beta chain). Antigen: not known. The same CDR3 also results from other DNA sequences found in this sample. PCR amplification relied on 60 Vbeta primers (plus 13 Jbeta primers). Sequencing was performed with immunoSEQ multiplex PCR; in TCRdb, only in-frame clones are kept and a portion is missing. The profile shows 150,000 to 250,000 clones, around 80% of them singletons. This CDR3 contains 14 residues. From germline, CDR1 is SGHRS and CDR2 YFSETQ. Trimming removed 1 base at V and 4 bases at J, with 11 bases between. These data are taken from a study of cytomegalovirus exposure and HLA in healthy donors. Whole-study findings and limits: In vitro work confirmed that a few CMV-associated chains recognize CMV antigens. Near-uniform donor sequencing depth was presumed by presence/absence analyses.

The chain uses TRBV5-1 and TRBJ1-1; D is possibly TRBD1 (5 bases). This TCR was sampled from a woman in her thirties in good health and CMV-seropositive. Sequences were obtained from PBMCs. CDR3 sequence (DNA): TGCGCCAGCAGCTTGCGTGGGGGGGGCACTGAAGCTTTCTTT. Its translation: CASSLRGGGTEAFF.